Included here is one T cell receptor (beta chain) sequence, with context. The data were taken from a study of blood T cell repertoires in COVID-19. Donors were grouped by their self-reported clinical history. The V gene's germline CDR1 is LGHDT and CDR2 YNNKEL (reference sequence). This CDR3 spans 13 amino acids. The junction had 5 bases not matched to a gene; V was cut back by 4 bases and J by 11 bases. Authors' processing steps: Reference gene primer amplification yielded estimated nucleated cell counts. Assay used: immunoSEQ multiplex PCR; TCRdb lists only in-frame clones, some missing. V, J and clone size are taken as reported in that table, and D and trimming were inferred from the DNA itself. The sample has under 200,000 clones, about 80% seen once.

The receptor's source is a woman aged 60-75 years with acute COVID-19. V gene TRBV3-1 (or the pseudogene TRBV3-2) combines with J gene TRBJ2-7, with 13 bases matching TRBD2. Material for sequencing was PBMCs or T cells enriched from blood (not recorded which). CDR3 amino acids: CASSRGLAGAEYF. CDR3 DNA: TGTGCCAGCAGCCGTGGACTAGCGGGAGCGGAGTACTTC.